This TCR beta chain was recorded in a study of graft-versus-host responses after intestinal transplantation. Regarding the study as a whole: GvH clones appeared in recipient marrow, some first in ileum or blood.

J was trimmed by 10 bases and V by 0 bases; bases with no gene match: 5. Germline assignment: CDR1 GTSNPN and CDR2 SVGIG (reference sequence). The CDR3 contains 15 residues. The repertoire was sequenced with immunoSEQ multiplex PCR; TCRdb's copy has only in-frame clones and lacks some. The sample has about 37,000 clones; around 87% are singletons. Lamina propria and intraepithelial lymphocytes were released by processing graft tissue. As concerns this clone: Its matching antigen is unknown.

The chain has TRBV30 and TRBJ1-6; TRBD1 matches at 11 bases. This TCR was recovered from a human patient who received an intestinal transplant, so some T cells may come from the graft donor. The sequencing here drew on ileum tissue, taken almost 210 days after intestinal transplant. The CDR3: CAWSVPGTGGSPLHF. The CDR3 nucleotides read TGTGCCTGGAGTGTACCCGGGACAGGGGGATCACCCCTCCACTTT.